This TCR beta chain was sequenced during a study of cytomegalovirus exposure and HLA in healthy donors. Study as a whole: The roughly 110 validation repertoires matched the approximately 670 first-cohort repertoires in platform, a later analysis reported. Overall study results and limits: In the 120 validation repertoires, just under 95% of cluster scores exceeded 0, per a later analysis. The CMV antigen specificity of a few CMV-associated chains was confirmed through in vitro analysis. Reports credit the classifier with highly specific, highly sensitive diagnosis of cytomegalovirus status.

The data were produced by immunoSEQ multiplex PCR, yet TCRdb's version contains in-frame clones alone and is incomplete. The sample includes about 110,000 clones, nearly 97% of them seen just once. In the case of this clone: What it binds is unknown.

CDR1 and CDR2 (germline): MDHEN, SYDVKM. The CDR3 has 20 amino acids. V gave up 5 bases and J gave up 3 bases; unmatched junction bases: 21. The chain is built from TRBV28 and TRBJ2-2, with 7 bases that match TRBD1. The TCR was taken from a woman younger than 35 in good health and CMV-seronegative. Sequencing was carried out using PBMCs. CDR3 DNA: TGTGCCAGCAGTGGGGGATGGGACAGCGCGTACGTGCAATACACCGGGGAGCTGTTTTTT. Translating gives CASSGGWDSAYVQYTGELFF.